This entry lists 32 T cell receptor beta chains sequenced from one sample in a study of Graves' ophthalmopathy and Graves' hyperthyroidism. RNA transcripts were the source from which TCR beta CDR3 regions were amplified. After a first-round RT-PCR with HTBI primers, a second-round multiplex PCR was run. Using its own MiXCR run on the multiplex PCR reads, TCRdb lists one record per CDR3 protein. The repertoire holds hundreds of thousands of distinct CDR3 sequences, with roughly 20% as singletons. The sequenced sample consisted of peripheral blood. All receptors come from a woman under 30 with stable Graves' hyperthyroidism. Some clones in this sample may be carry-over from other donors' samples.

The sample holds a few counts of this clonotype. The CDR3 carries no conserved terminal phenylalanine or tryptophan, so it likely arises from a read error. The chain carries TRBV7-9 and TRBJ1-2; D not certain. With 4 bases removed from V and 6 bases from J, the gap between germline ends came to 12 bases. In germline, CDR1 is SEHNR, CDR2 FQNEAQ (reference sequence). The CDR3 is 13 residues long. This chain's CDR3 is CASSSFGVDGYTI. CDR3 nucleotide sequence: TGTGCCAGCAGCTCTTTTGGGGTCGATGGCTACACCATC.

This clonotype appeared many times. The genes are TRBV4-2 and TRBJ2-7, with D perhaps matching TRBD1 or TRBD2 (6 bases each). This CDR3 has 15 amino acids. Trimming shortened V by 1 base and J by 1 base, and 11 bases separated the two germline ends. The V gene's germline CDR1 is LGHNA and CDR2 YNFKEQ. The CDR3 DNA sequence: TGTGCCAGCAGCCAAGGGGGGGCCAGGTCCTACGAGCAGTACTTC. Its translation: CASSQGGARSYEQYF.

In its sample, this clonotype was seen many times. V and J are TRBV2 and TRBJ2-5; no firm D call. CDR3 length: 12 residues. V was pared by 1 base and J by 3 bases, with 3 bases between. From germline, CDR1 is SNHLY and CDR2 FYNNEI. CDR3 loop: CASSEGKETQYF. CDR3 DNA: TGTGCCAGCAGTGAAGGGAAAGAGACCCAGTACTTC. Full variable domain (missing parts from reference TRBV2 and TRBJ2-5): EPEVTQTPSHQVTQMGQEVILRCVPISNHLYFYWYRQILGQKVEFLVSFYNNEISEKSEIFDDQFSVERPDGSNFTLKIRSTKLEDSAMYFCASSEGKETQYFGPGTRLLVL.

This clonotype was observed a handful of times. V and J are TRBV4-1 and TRBJ1-2; D unclear. Germline lookup yields CDR1 MGHRA and CDR2 YSYEKL. The V and J ends lost 3 bases and 8 bases respectively, with 16 bases between them. CDR3 size: 14 residues. CDR3 sequence reads: CASSQGPSKEGYTF. In nucleotides, the CDR3 is TGCGCCAGCAGCCAGGGCCCGTCGAAAGAGGGCTACACCTTC.

The J gene is TRBJ2-5, the V gene TRBV7-2, with D tentatively TRBD1 (6 bases). This CDR3 has 15 residues. V was clipped by 3 bases and J by 4 bases, with 15 bases between them. CDR1 and CDR2 (germline): SGHTA, FQGNSA. CDR3 sequence (DNA): TGTGCCAGCAGCTTTGCACAGGGTGGGGGAGAGACCCAGTACTTC. It is translated as CASSFAQGGGETQYF.

The chain has TRBV11-3 and TRBJ2-5; D perhaps matches TRBD1 (6 bases). Germline V lookup: CDR1 SGHNT, CDR2 YENEEA. The V gene lost 2 bases and the J gene lost 2 bases, with 12 bases spanning the gap. This CDR3 comprises 15 residues. The CDR3 is CASSLLGAEQETQYF. As DNA, the CDR3 is TGTGCCAGCAGCTTACTGGGGGCGGAGCAAGAGACCCAGTACTTC.

At least ten counts were recorded for this clonotype. A much bigger clone sits one base away, suggesting this may be a read error. This chain joins TRBV27 and TRBJ2-5; unclear D gene. This CDR3 is built from 14 residues. Germline V gives CDR1 MNHEY, CDR2 SMNVEV (reference sequence). The CDR3, as DNA: TGTGTCAGCAGTTTAGTTAACGGCCAAGAGACCCAGTACTTC. Translating it yields CVSSLVNGQETQYF.

This clonotype was seen repeatedly, ten times or more. This CDR3 reads CASSEGGVSPLHF. The CDR3 region has the DNA TGTGCCAGCAGTGAGGGTGGGGTTTCACCCCTCCACTTT. The gene calls are TRBV2 and TRBJ1-6; no reliable D call. The CDR3 is 13 amino acids. Germline V gene sequence: CDR1 SNHLY, CDR2 FYNNEI. V lost 3 bases, J lost 9 bases, and 9 bases lay in between.

This clonotype was found a few times. The rearrangement uses TRBV12-3 or TRBV12-4 and TRBJ2-4, with 12 bases aligning to TRBD2. The CDR3 totals 18 residues. Trimming cost V 7 bases and J 1 base; bases outside gene matches: 11. In DNA, the CDR3 is TGTGCCAGCACTTATCATCTAGCGGGGGGGCCCGCCAAAAACATTCAGTACTTC. This encodes CASTYHLAGGPAKNIQYF.

This clonotype was seen a few times. This rearrangement joins TRBV20-1 to TRBJ2-7; possible D gene TRBD1, 5 bases. This CDR3 spans 14 amino acids. Trimming removed 5 bases from V and 5 bases from J, with 19 bases in between. Per germline, CDR1 DFQATT and CDR2 SNEGSKA (reference sequence). CDR3 DNA sequence: TGCAGTGCTGTCACCAGGGCGGTTGGGAACGAGCAGTACTTC. Amino acid sequence: CSAVTRAVGNEQYF.

This clonotype appeared many times. The rearrangement links TRBV12-3 or TRBV12-4 to TRBJ1-2; D is unresolved. V was pared by 2 bases and J by 5 bases, with 6 bases between. The CDR3 has 12 residues. The CDR3 is CASSLSKYGYTF. In DNA form, the CDR3 reads TGTGCCAGCAGTTTATCGAAGTATGGCTACACCTTC.

This clonotype has more than one count but fewer than ten. The rearrangement joins TRBV3-1 to TRBJ2-7, with D tentatively TRBD1 or TRBD2 (5 bases each). The germline CDR1 and CDR2 sequences are LGHDT and YNNKEL (reference sequence). Trimming pared 4 bases from V and 7 bases from J, leaving 14 bases between. This CDR3 is built from 13 residues. CDR3 nucleotides: TGTGCCAGCAGCCCTGTGGGGGAGAGGGAGCAGTACTTC. This translates into CASSPVGEREQYF.

This clonotype was found many times. CDR3 nucleotide sequence: TGTGCCACCAGCAGAGATGGACAGGGCGACACCGGGGAGCTGTTTTTT. This translates into CATSRDGQGDTGELFF. The J gene is TRBJ2-2, the V gene TRBV15, with TRBD1 matching 8 bases. CDR1 is LNHNV and CDR2 is YYDKDF in the germline V gene (reference sequence). V lost 0 bases, J lost 3 bases, and 3 bases stayed unmatched. The CDR3 is 16 residues long.

Notes on this clonotype: A much larger clone sits a single nucleotide away, making a read error possible. This sequence joins TRBV9 and TRBJ2-5; D is uncertain. This CDR3 is 12 amino acids long. Germline CDR1 is SGDLS and CDR2 is YYNGEE. CDR3 coding DNA: TGTGCCGGCAGCGTAGTCGGCGAGACCCAGTACTTC. This translates into CAGSVVGETQYF.

Ten or more counts support this clonotype. J is TRBJ2-2 and V is TRBV5-1; perhaps TRBD1 as D (6 bases). CDR3 size: 14 residues. The V gene lost 4 bases and the J gene lost 4 bases, with 11 bases spanning the gap. CDR1 and CDR2 (germline): SGHRS, YFSETQ. In DNA form, the CDR3 reads TGCGCCAGCAGCACAGGGTCGGGCACCGGGGAGCTGTTTTTT. Amino acid sequence: CASSTGSGTGELFF. Using reference TRBV5-1 and TRBJ2-2 for the parts outside the CDR3, the full variable domain is KAGVTQTPRYLIKTRGQQVTLSCSPISGHRSVSWYQQTPGQGLQFLFEYFSETQRNKGNFPGRFSGRQFSNSRSEMNVSTLELGDSALYLCASSTGSGTGELFFGEGSRLTVL.

This clonotype was picked up many times. This chain joins TRBV28 and TRBJ1-1; D is uncertain. This CDR3 contains 16 residues. Trimming left V 6 bases short and J 1 base short, with 18 bases between. Germline V gene lookup returns CDR1 MDHEN and CDR2 SYDVKM. In DNA form, the CDR3 reads TGTGCCAGCAGCCAACTGCTCGGCAGGCAGAACACTGAAGCTTTCTTT. Its protein is CASSQLLGRQNTEAFF.

This clonotype was counted a few times. This rearrangement joins TRBV18 to TRBJ1-5; 10 bases are shared with TRBD1. The CDR3 consists of 18 residues. Germline V gene data show CDR1 as KGHSH and CDR2 as LQKENI. The V segment lost 6 bases and the J segment 2 bases; nucleotides outside the gene matches: 13. The CDR3 sequence is CASSNNPTGGAGNQPQHF. CDR3 bases: TGTGCCAGCTCTAACAACCCGACAGGGGGCGCGGGCAATCAGCCCCAGCATTTT. Using reference TRBV18 and TRBJ1-5 for the parts outside the CDR3, the full variable domain is NAGVMQNPRHLVRRRGQEARLRCSPMKGHSHVYWYRQLPEEGLKFMVYLQKENIIDESGMPKERFSAEFPKEGPSILRIQQVVRGDSAAYFCASSNNPTGGAGNQPQHFGDGTRLSIL.

This clonotype was counted between two and nine times. CDR3 protein: CASRVKNSPLHF. The CDR3 coding sequence is TGTGCCAGCAGGGTAAAGAATTCACCCCTCCACTTT. The chain is built from TRBV6-1 and TRBJ1-6; D call uncertain. The CDR3 is made up of 12 amino acids. The V end lost 6 bases, the J end lost 7 bases, and 7 bases lay between the germline ends. From germline, CDR1 is MNHNS and CDR2 SASEGT.

This clonotype has ten or more counts. The rearrangement joins TRBV30 to TRBJ2-7; D may be TRBD1 or TRBD2 (5 bases each). V was pared by 2 bases and J by 2 bases, with 28 bases between. The CDR3 is 19 residues long. Germline V gene sequence: CDR1 GTSNPN, CDR2 SVGIG (reference sequence). The CDR3 here is CAWSSPRGATTFGTYEQYF. The CDR3, as DNA: TGTGCCTGGAGTTCCCCCCGGGGCGCGACAACATTTGGGACCTACGAGCAGTACTTC. The full variable domain, its missing parts supplied by reference TRBV30 and TRBJ2-7, is SQTIHQWPATLVQPVGSPLSLECTVEGTSNPNLYWYRQAAGRGLQLLFYSVGIGQISSEVPQNLSASRPQDRQFILSSKKLLLSDSGFYLCAWSSPRGATTFGTYEQYFGPGTRLTVT.

The table lists this clonotype with many counts. The chain couples TRBV7-6 to TRBJ1-6; the D gene is possibly TRBD1 (6 bases). Trimming left V 4 bases short and J 9 bases short, with 13 bases between. CDR3 length equals 14 residues. The V gene's germline CDR1 is SGHVS and CDR2 FNYEAQ. As DNA, the CDR3 is TGTGCCAGCAGCTCTACAGGGCTAACTTCACCCCTCCACTTT. Translated: CASSSTGLTSPLHF.

This clonotype was seen a handful of times. The chain recombines TRBV9 with TRBJ2-5; possibly TRBD2 for D (6 bases). The germline V and J ends were trimmed by 5 bases and 4 bases, with 12 bases remaining between them. CDR1 and CDR2 (germline): SGDLS, YYNGEE. The CDR3 length is 13 residues. CDR3 loop: CASSSPGGETQYF. In DNA, the CDR3 is TGTGCCAGCAGTTCCCCCGGGGGAGAGACCCAGTACTTC.

This sequence joins TRBV3-1 and TRBJ1-2; D might be TRBD1 (5 bases). There are 13 residues in the CDR3. Germline V gene data show CDR1 as LGHDT and CDR2 as YNNKEL (reference sequence). Trimming left V 1 base short and J 8 bases short, with 11 bases between. CDR3 sequence: CASSQGGSWGYTF. As DNA, the CDR3 is TGTGCCAGCAGCCAAGGGGGGTCTTGGGGCTACACCTTC.

This clonotype was seen a handful of times. This sequence may be a read error, since a much larger clone differs from it by one base. V and J are TRBV15 and TRBJ2-5, with TRBD2 matching over 8 bases. Germline loops: CDR1 LNHNV, CDR2 YYDKDF (reference sequence). V lost 2 bases, J lost 9 bases, and 11 bases stayed unmatched. The CDR3 totals 15 residues. The CDR3 DNA is TGTGCCACCAGCAGACGAAAGCGGGAGTATGAGGCCCAGTACTTC. Encoded protein: CATSRRKREYEAQYF.

The chain couples TRBV12-5 to TRBJ1-2; 7 bases align to TRBD1. V lost 4 bases, J lost 3 bases, and 8 bases stayed unmatched. The CDR3 runs 15 residues. From germline, CDR1 is LGHNT and CDR2 FRNRAP. The CDR3 spells CASGSPNRGYYGYTF. The CDR3 DNA is TGTGCTAGTGGTTCCCCAAACAGGGGCTACTATGGCTACACCTTC.

The rearrangement joins TRBV6-1 to TRBJ1-2; a weak D match, TRBD1 (5 bases). CDR1 MNHNS and CDR2 SASEGT come from the germline V gene. The CDR3 has 13 amino acids. Between the trimmed V and J ends, which lost 6 bases and 8 bases, there was a span of 16 bases. CDR3 amino acids: CASSARGMWGYTF. Written as DNA, the CDR3 is TGTGCCAGCAGCGCCCGGGGGATGTGGGGCTACACCTTC.

There are a few counts of this clonotype. The V call is TRBV12-3 or TRBV12-4, the J call TRBJ2-5, with 7 bases matching TRBD1. There are 14 residues in the CDR3. J was trimmed by 2 bases and V by 7 bases; bases with no gene match: 7. CDR3 sequence (DNA): TGTGCCAGCACCGCCGGGACAGTTCAAGAGACCCAGTACTTC. Its protein product is CASTAGTVQETQYF.

The chain is built from TRBV6-2 or TRBV6-3 and TRBJ1-1; D gene uncertain. CDR1 and CDR2 (germline): MNHEY, SVGEGT. V lost 0 bases and J lost 0, with 14 bases in between. CDR3 length equals 17 residues. CDR3 in amino acids: CASSYSRTELMNTEAFF. As DNA, the CDR3 is TGTGCCAGCAGTTACTCAAGGACCGAGCTCATGAACACTGAAGCTTTCTTT.

J is TRBJ2-7 and V is TRBV5-1; D is undetermined. CDR1 is SGHRS, CDR2 YFSETQ, per germline. This CDR3 contains 14 residues. Between the trimmed V and J ends, which lost 2 bases and 1 base, there was a span of 10 bases. CDR3 amino acids: CASSLLSASYEQYF. As DNA, the CDR3 is TGCGCCAGCAGCTTACTAAGCGCGTCCTACGAGCAGTACTTC.

This clonotype was counted only a few times. This rearrangement joins TRBV18 to TRBJ1-2; D possibly corresponds to TRBD1 (5 bases). This CDR3 region has 16 residues. Germline assignment: CDR1 KGHSH and CDR2 LQKENI. V dropped 3 bases and J dropped 3 bases, with 17 bases sitting between them. The CDR3 DNA reads as TGTGCCAGCTCACCCCCATTCCCGGGGACGGACTATGGCTACACCTTC. Translating it yields CASSPPFPGTDYGYTF.

A single count supports this clonotype. V is TRBV12-3 or TRBV12-4 and J is TRBJ2-5; the D is unclear. This CDR3 spans 13 amino acids. Trimming stripped 4 bases from V and 5 bases from J, with 11 bases between. For the CDR3, the DNA is TGTGCCAGCAGTTACCATTCGGTGGAGACCCAGTACTTC. This sequence encodes CASSYHSVETQYF.

The table lists this clonotype with many counts. CDR3 coding DNA: TGTGCCAGCAGCTTAAGGGGCCCCTCTGAAGCTTTCTTT. It is translated as CASSLRGPSEAFF. This rearrangement joins TRBV7-3 to TRBJ1-1, with TRBD1 as a possible D gene (5 bases). Germline V gene data show CDR1 as SGHTA and CDR2 as FQGTGA. The CDR3 sequence is 13 residues long. Trimming shortened V by 1 base and J by 6 bases, and 9 bases separated the two germline ends.

This clonotype came up many times. The rearrangement uses TRBV2 and TRBJ2-7; 7 bases align to TRBD1. With V trimmed by 4 bases and J by 2 bases, 8 bases remained unmatched. The germline CDR1 and CDR2 sequences are SNHLY and FYNNEI. The CDR3 has 15 residues. CDR3 sequence reads: CASSGGGRATYEQYF. Written as DNA, the CDR3 is TGTGCCAGCAGTGGAGGGGGCAGGGCCACCTACGAGCAGTACTTC.